This T cell receptor (beta chain) was captured by sequencing in a study of spatial heterogeneity in lung cancer. Findings and caveats of the study: TCRs found ubiquitously expanded in tumor appeared in blood more at resection than at follow-up.

TCRdb re-analysed the 5' RACE reads in MiXCR, keeping a single row per CDR3 protein. The sample has around 11,000 distinct CDR3 sequences, about 4% seen once; the top ten hold 52%. The time point: sample taken at primary tumor resection. Samples were donated by 72 untreated early-stage non-small cell lung cancer patients. Sequencing of whole RNA from tumor, nontumor lung or frozen PBMC involved no sorting. Germline V lookup: CDR1 MDHEN, CDR2 SYDVKM. V shed 6 bases and J 2 bases; nucleotides not matched to a gene: 6. The CDR3 length is 15 residues. This clonotype was detected ten times or more. Antigen unknown.

The sequence was collected from a female donor with early-stage non-small cell lung cancer. The chain recombines TRBV28 with TRBJ2-7; TRBD1 matches at 11 bases. This specimen consisted of PBMCs, obtained at surgery. CDR3 nucleotides: TGTGCCAGCAGACAAGGGACAGGGGGAACCTACGAGCAGTACTTC. Translated: CASRQGTGGTYEQYF.